The sequence of this TCR beta chain was determined in a study of T cell changes during pregnancy in multiple sclerosis. The repertoire was sequenced with immunoSEQ multiplex PCR; TCRdb's copy has only in-frame clones and lacks some. The data hold about 80,000 clones, with 92% observed a single time. Germline V gene lookup returns CDR1 MGHRA and CDR2 YSYEKL. This CDR3 is 13 amino acids long. The V end lost 2 bases, the J end lost 13 bases, and 15 bases lay between the germline ends. The sequence was collected from a female donor with multiple sclerosis, enrolled in a pregnancy study. Specimen: peripheral blood, collected before pregnancy. The chain has TRBV4-1 and TRBJ2-1, with D possibly matching TRBD1 (5 bases). In DNA, the CDR3 is TGCGCCAGCAGCCAATTTCGCAGGGAAGGTCAGTTCTTC. Its protein is CASSQFRREGQFF.